Each of the 31 T cell receptor beta chains below was sequenced from the same sample in a study of blood T cell repertoires in COVID-19. Repertoires were generated with immunoSEQ multiplex PCR, while TCRdb's copy carries only in-frame clones and drops some. The data contain about 150,000 clones, over 70% of them singletons. Sequenced sample: peripheral blood. These receptor sequences come from a human donor in a cohort sampled during active COVID-19.

The chain couples TRBV6-5 to TRBJ2-1; 7 bases fit TRBD2. Germline trimming cut 8 bases from V and 6 bases from J; bases unmatched to any gene: 10. The CDR3 contains 14 residues. Germline values: CDR1 MNHEY, CDR2 SVGAGI. In nucleotides, the CDR3 is TGTGCCAGCTCGCAGGCGGGGGTCCCCAATGAGCAGTTCTTC. Amino acid sequence: CASSQAGVPNEQFF.

The CDR3 is CASSPNFGGISGEAFF. As DNA, the CDR3 is TGTGCCAGCTCCCCAAACTTCGGCGGGATTAGCGGTGAAGCTTTCTTT. The V gene is TRBV18, the J gene TRBJ1-1; D is unclear. Trimming stripped 6 bases from V and 7 bases from J, with 24 bases between. Germline assignment: CDR1 KGHSH and CDR2 LQKENI. CDR3 length: 16 amino acids.

The count of this clone is one. The chain has TRBV5-1 and TRBJ2-2, with 9 bases aligning to TRBD1. J was trimmed by 5 bases and V by 1 base; bases with no gene match: 12. This CDR3 spans 18 amino acids. Germline assignment: CDR1 SGHRS and CDR2 YFSETQ. CDR3 coding DNA: TGCGCCAGCAGCTTGACAACAGGGGGCAATAGGGGAACCGGGGAGCTGTTTTTT. Translating it yields CASSLTTGGNRGTGELFF. The variable domain in full, with the rest retrieved from reference TRBV5-1 and TRBJ2-2, is KAGVTQTPRYLIKTRGQQVTLSCSPISGHRSVSWYQQTPGQGLQFLFEYFSETQRNKGNFPGRFSGRQFSNSRSEMNVSTLELGDSALYLCASSLTTGGNRGTGELFFGEGSRLTVL.

This clone was picked up a small number of times. The rearrangement joins TRBV29-1 to TRBJ1-2, with a possible D match to TRBD1 (6 bases). This CDR3 comprises 14 residues. CDR1 and CDR2 from the germline V gene are SQVTM and ANQGSEA. V was trimmed by 3 bases and J by 0 bases, leaving 11 bases between them. The DNA of the CDR3 is TGCAGCGTTGATTTACAGGGAGCTAACTATGGCTACACCTTC. Translation: CSVDLQGANYGYTF. Looking up the rest from reference TRBV29-1 and TRBJ1-2 gives the full variable domain: SAVISQKPSRDICQRGTSLTIQCQVDSQVTMMFWYRQQPGQSLTLIATANQGSEATYESGFVIDKFPISRPNLTFSTLTVSNMSPEDSSIYLCSVDLQGANYGYTFGSGTRLTVV.

This clone has a handful of counts. CDR3 bases: TGCAGTGCTAGTACGAGCGGGAGGGGCAATGAGCAGTTCTTC. It codes for CSASTSGRGNEQFF. The chain carries TRBV20-1 and TRBJ2-1, with 10 bases identical to TRBD2. CDR1 is DFQATT and CDR2 is SNEGSKA in the germline V gene (reference sequence). J was trimmed by 6 bases and V by 3 bases; bases with no gene match: 5. The CDR3 is 14 residues long.

The CDR3 protein is CASSQVSDYGYTF. CDR3 DNA: TGTGCCAGCAGCCAAGTCTCAGACTATGGCTACACCTTC. The V gene is TRBV3-1 (or the pseudogene TRBV3-2), the J gene TRBJ1-2; D not resolved. With 1 base removed from V and 3 bases from J, the gap between germline ends came to 6 bases. This CDR3 is 13 amino acids long. Germline CDR1 reads LGHDT; CDR2 reads YNNKEL (reference sequence).

The chain recombines TRBV9 with TRBJ2-7; TRBD2 matches at 10 bases. V was clipped by 3 bases and J by 5 bases; unmatched bases: 8. The CDR3 is made up of 15 amino acids. Germline V gives CDR1 SGDLS, CDR2 YYNGEE. This CDR3 reads CASSALGTSADEQYF. DNA for the CDR3: TGTGCCAGCAGCGCTCTCGGGACTAGCGCTGACGAGCAGTACTTC.

The chain joins TRBV24-1 to TRBJ2-1, with 7 bases lining up with TRBD2. The germline V gene has CDR1 KGHDR and CDR2 SFDVKD. J was trimmed by 6 bases and V by 2 bases; bases with no gene match: 6. CDR3 size: 15 residues. CDR3 nucleotides: TGTGCCACCAGTGATTGGGAGCGGGATGGCAATGAGCAGTTCTTC. It encodes CATSDWERDGNEQFF.

The V and J genes are TRBV9 and TRBJ1-2; D is perhaps TRBD1 (5 bases). The germline V gene encodes CDR1 SGDLS and CDR2 YYNGEE. With 0 bases removed from V and 3 bases from J, the gap between germline ends came to 9 bases. This CDR3 has 14 residues. CDR3 sequence: CASSVEGAYYGYTF. In DNA, the CDR3 is TGTGCCAGCAGCGTAGAAGGGGCCTACTATGGCTACACCTTC.

The chain uses TRBV18 and TRBJ1-1; D is ambiguous. From germline, CDR1 is KGHSH and CDR2 LQKENI. V dropped 2 bases and J dropped 1 base, with 8 bases sitting between them. This CDR3 is 14 amino acids long. The chain's CDR3 is CASSPARENTEAFF. In nucleotides, the CDR3 is TGTGCCAGCTCACCAGCCCGCGAGAACACTGAAGCTTTCTTT.

In this sample, this clone turned up a few times. V and J are TRBV29-1 and TRBJ1-2; 8 bases agree with TRBD1. The CDR3 contains 13 residues. V lost 4 bases to trimming and J lost 3 bases; unmatched junction nucleotides: 4. In germline, CDR1 is SQVTM, CDR2 ANQGSEA. This chain's CDR3 is CSVVQGQDYGYTF. The DNA of the CDR3 is TGCAGCGTTGTACAGGGACAGGACTATGGCTACACCTTC.

J is TRBJ2-5 and V is TRBV6-5; TRBD2 matches 8 bases. J was trimmed by 5 bases and V by 4 bases; bases with no gene match: 6. Germline assignment: CDR1 MNHEY and CDR2 SVGAGI. This CDR3 has 14 residues. The CDR3 loop is CASSFPGRVETQYF. For the CDR3, the DNA is TGTGCCAGCAGTTTTCCCGGGAGGGTTGAGACCCAGTACTTC.

V usage is TRBV5-1 and J usage is TRBJ1-1; the D gene is possibly TRBD1 (5 bases). Germline loops: CDR1 SGHRS, CDR2 YFSETQ. V shed 2 bases and J shed 6 bases, with 14 bases lying between them. CDR3 length: 14 residues. CDR3: CASSFGGALAEAFF. CDR3 nucleotide sequence: TGCGCCAGCAGCTTTGGAGGGGCCTTGGCTGAAGCTTTCTTT. The full variable domain, rest sourced from reference TRBV5-1 and TRBJ1-1, is KAGVTQTPRYLIKTRGQQVTLSCSPISGHRSVSWYQQTPGQGLQFLFEYFSETQRNKGNFPGRFSGRQFSNSRSEMNVSTLELGDSALYLCASSFGGALAEAFFGQGTRLTVV.

The chain uses TRBV7-2 and TRBJ2-3; D perhaps matches TRBD1 (6 bases). Looked up from germline, CDR1 is SGHTA and CDR2 is FQGNSA. V was cut by 5 bases and J by 0 bases, with 15 bases left in between. The CDR3 has 16 residues. CDR3 in amino acids: CASSLLGTQSTDTQYF. CDR3 in DNA: TGTGCCAGCAGCCTATTGGGGACACAAAGCACAGATACGCAGTATTTT.

This chain uses TRBV5-6 with TRBJ2-5; possibly TRBD2 for D (6 bases). Germline values: CDR1 SGHDT, CDR2 YYEEEE. There are 14 residues in the CDR3. V was pared by 3 bases and J by 3 bases, with 12 bases between. CDR3 coding DNA: TGTGCCAGCAGCTGGGGAGTAGCGGAAGAGACCCAGTACTTC. It translates to CASSWGVAEETQYF.

This chain connects TRBV18 to TRBJ1-2; D remains unclear. The CDR3 covers 14 residues. Germline CDR1 and CDR2: KGHSH and LQKENI. V shed 3 bases and J shed 0 bases, with 8 bases lying between them. Written as DNA, the CDR3 is TGTGCCAGCTCACCTGGGCAGTCTAACTATGGCTACACCTTC. It specifies CASSPGQSNYGYTF.

This chain joins TRBV28 and TRBJ2-1; TRBD2 aligns across 10 bases. Trimming cost V 5 bases and J 10 bases; bases outside gene matches: 8. CDR1 and CDR2 (germline): MDHEN, SYDVKM. This CDR3 contains 14 residues. The CDR3 here is CASSEAGGPREQFF. DNA of the CDR3: TGTGCCAGCAGTGAAGCGGGAGGGCCCCGAGAGCAGTTCTTC.

The rearrangement joins TRBV5-1 to TRBJ2-2; perhaps TRBD2 as D (5 bases). This CDR3 comprises 15 residues. Germline V gene data show CDR1 as SGHRS and CDR2 as YFSETQ. Trimming left V 0 bases short and J 0 bases short, with 6 bases between. CDR3 nucleotide sequence: TGCGCCAGCAGCTTGGGCGGGTCGAACACCGGGGAGCTGTTTTTT. Its translation is CASSLGGSNTGELFF.

This clone came up once. This rearrangement joins TRBV4-3 to TRBJ1-3; no reliable D call. Trimming left V 0 bases short and J 7 bases short, with 16 bases between. The length of the CDR3 is 16 residues. CDR1 and CDR2 (germline): LGHNA, YSLEER. Here the CDR3 DNA reads TGCGCCAGCAGCCAAGATCGGGTACAGTGGAGGAACACCATATATTTT. Protein: CASSQDRVQWRNTIYF.

V and J are TRBV7-2 and TRBJ2-3; 8 bases align to TRBD2. Unmatched junction bases numbered 10, after V lost 2 bases and J lost 6 bases. This CDR3 comprises 16 residues. From germline, CDR1 is SGHTA and CDR2 FQGNSA. CDR3 region: CASSLSPGLAADTQYF. CDR3 DNA sequence: TGTGCCAGCAGCTTATCCCCCGGACTAGCTGCCGATACGCAGTATTTT.

The V gene is TRBV11-2, the J gene TRBJ2-6; 8 bases agree with TRBD1. After removal of 7 bases from V and 1 base from J, the junction contained 15 bases not matched to a gene. Germline CDR1 SGHAT, CDR2 FQNNGV. The length of the CDR3 is 19 residues. DNA of the CDR3: TGTGCCAGCATCCTCGGGACAGGAAGATACGAGTCTGGGGCCAACGTCCTGACTTTC. It yields the protein CASILGTGRYESGANVLTF.

The V call is TRBV24-1, the J call TRBJ1-2, with no clear D. Trimming cost V 5 bases and J 3 bases, with 9 bases left between them. This CDR3 spans 13 amino acids. Germline V gives CDR1 KGHDR, CDR2 SFDVKD. CDR3 in amino acids: CATSGGIDYGYTF. CDR3 nucleotides: TGTGCCACCAGTGGAGGGATAGACTATGGCTACACCTTC.

This clone was seen a few times. This chain joins TRBV2 and TRBJ2-1; 11 nucleotides align to TRBD1. The CDR3 runs 16 residues. With 4 bases clipped from V and 6 bases from J, the junction kept 8 bases outside the gene matches. Looked up from germline, CDR1 is SNHLY and CDR2 is FYNNEI. The CDR3 DNA reads TGTGCCAGCAGTGGGACAGGGGGCGCTCAGACCAATGAGCAGTTCTTC. Amino acids: CASSGTGGAQTNEQFF.

The chain carries TRBV7-2 and TRBJ1-1; 8 nucleotides align to TRBD1. Trimming cost V 2 bases and J 3 bases; bases outside gene matches: 5. The CDR3 is 15 amino acids. The germline gives CDR1 SGHTA, CDR2 FQGNSA. The CDR3 DNA reads TGTGCCAGCAGCTTACGACAGGGGTGGGACACTGAAGCTTTCTTT. Amino acids: CASSLRQGWDTEAFF.

The V call is TRBV5-6, the J call TRBJ2-5; D call uncertain. Trimming cost V 0 bases and J 7 bases, with 10 bases left between them. The germline gives CDR1 SGHDT, CDR2 YYEEEE. There are 13 residues in the CDR3. CDR3 DNA sequence: TGTGCCAGCAGCTTGGATAGATCCGGGACCCAGTACTTC. This translates into CASSLDRSGTQYF.

This rearrangement joins TRBV18 to TRBJ1-3; no clear D gene. Trimming shortened V by 3 bases and J by 3 bases, and 9 bases separated the two germline ends. Looked up from germline, CDR1 is KGHSH and CDR2 is LQKENI. The CDR3 is made up of 14 amino acids. The CDR3 DNA reads as TGTGCCAGCTCACCGTGGGGAGTTGGAAACACCATATATTTT. Translation: CASSPWGVGNTIYF.

J is TRBJ1-3 and V is TRBV7-2; D unclear. V was pared by 1 base and J by 4 bases, with 11 bases between. Germline values: CDR1 SGHTA, CDR2 FQGNSA. The CDR3 has 15 residues. CDR3 loop: CASSLVYGSGNTIYF. The CDR3 nucleotides are TGTGCCAGCAGCTTAGTCTACGGTTCCGGAAACACCATATATTTT.

The chain recombines TRBV2 with TRBJ2-3; D unresolved. The CDR3 spans 13 residues. V shed 7 bases and J shed 1 base, with 9 bases lying between them. Germline CDR1 reads SNHLY; CDR2 reads FYNNEI. CDR3 coding DNA: TGTGCCAGCAATCTAATCCGCACAGATACGCAGTATTTT. Translating it yields CASNLIRTDTQYF.

This chain uses TRBV18 with TRBJ2-5, with 9 bases matching TRBD2. The ends lost 6 bases at V and 2 bases at J; junction bases unmatched: 7. The CDR3 contains 15 residues. Per germline, CDR1 KGHSH and CDR2 LQKENI. CDR3 sequence (DNA): TGTGCCAGCTCGCCCCTCGCGGGGGGGCAAGAGACCCAGTACTTC. Its protein is CASSPLAGGQETQYF.

This chain joins TRBV6-2 or TRBV6-3 and TRBJ2-1; D is unclear. Trimming removed 4 bases at V and 9 bases at J, with 7 bases between. The germline CDR1 and CDR2 sequences are MNHEY and SVGEGT. CDR3 size: 11 residues. CDR3 in amino acids: CASSLVGEQFF. In DNA, the CDR3 is TGTGCCAGCAGTTTAGTCGGTGAGCAGTTCTTC.

Comments on this clone: The same CDR3 is also encoded by other DNA sequences in this sample. V usage is TRBV24-1 and J usage is TRBJ2-3; 11 bases align to TRBD2. The V gene's germline CDR1 is KGHDR and CDR2 SFDVKD. The CDR3 runs to 14 residues. V lost 10 bases, J lost 0 bases, and 2 bases stayed unmatched. The CDR3 coding sequence is TGTGCCACGGGGACTAGCGGTAGCACAGATACGCAGTATTTT. Translated: CATGTSGSTDTQYF.